Following are 7 T cell receptor beta chains from one sample sequenced in a study of Tregs in tolerant kidney transplant recipients. Clones were sequenced by immunoSEQ multiplex PCR, and TCRdb holds only the in-frame ones, with some missing. The sample has some 69,000 clones, less than 90% seen once. Sequenced: CD4+ T cells from blood. The receptors derive from a human donor in good health.

The CDR3 sequence is CASSQESTGGYEQYF. The CDR3 DNA reads TGCGCCAGCAGCCAAGAATCAACAGGGGGGTACGAGCAGTACTTC. The V gene is TRBV4-1, the J gene TRBJ2-7, with 8 bases fitting TRBD1. CDR1 MGHRA and CDR2 YSYEKL come from the germline V gene. CDR3 length equals 15 residues. V lost 0 bases, J lost 4 bases, and 5 bases stayed unmatched.

The V gene is TRBV14, the J gene TRBJ2-5; TRBD1 agrees at 7 bases. Looked up from germline, CDR1 is SGHDN and CDR2 is FVKESK. This CDR3 has 15 residues. After removal of 5 bases from V and 3 bases from J, the junction contained 9 bases not matched to a gene. As DNA, the CDR3 is TGTGCCAGCAGCGGCGGCTCGACAGGGAAAGAGACCCAGTACTTC. Protein sequence: CASSGGSTGKETQYF.

This sequence joins TRBV15 and TRBJ1-2; 9 bases align to TRBD1. Per the germline V gene, CDR1 is LNHNV and CDR2 is YYDKDF (reference sequence). CDR3 length: 15 amino acids. V lost 2 bases and J lost 4; bases outside the gene matches: 5. The CDR3 DNA reads TGTGCCACCAGCAGACAAACAGGGGGCGGCTATGGCTACACCTTC. Its protein is CATSRQTGGGYGYTF.

DNA of the CDR3: TGTGCCAGCAGAACAGGGAACTATGGCTACACCTTC. This sequence encodes CASRTGNYGYTF. J is TRBJ1-2 and V is TRBV6-5; the D gene is possibly TRBD1 (6 bases). Germline V CDR1 and CDR2: MNHEY, SVGAGI. The CDR3 is 12 amino acids. V dropped 6 bases and J dropped 2 bases, with 7 bases sitting between them.

Only one count was recorded for this clone. The rearrangement joins TRBV5-4 to TRBJ2-5, with D uncertain. Trimming shortened V by 0 bases and J by 2 bases, and 11 bases separated the two germline ends. CDR3 length equals 15 residues. Germline V gene sequence: CDR1 SGHNT, CDR2 YYREEE (reference sequence). The CDR3 DNA reads as TGTGCCAGCAGCTTGGGAACCGGGTTTCAAGAGACCCAGTACTTC. Its protein product is CASSLGTGFQETQYF.

This clone was seen many times. V and J are TRBV2 and TRBJ1-1; no clear D gene. V was shortened by 10 bases and J by 1 base, with 13 bases between the two germline ends. The CDR3 covers 13 residues. Germline CDR1 reads SNHLY; CDR2 reads FYNNEI. In DNA, the CDR3 is TGTGCCACCTCCGGTCCTACGAACACTGAAGCTTTCTTT. Residues: CATSGPTNTEAFF.

J is TRBJ2-7 and V is TRBV7-2; no clear D gene. CDR1 and CDR2 from the germline V gene are SGHTA and FQGNSA. The CDR3 sequence is 11 residues long. The V end lost 5 bases, the J end lost 2 bases, and 4 bases lay between the germline ends. CDR3 coding DNA: TGTGCCAGCAGCCTGACCTACGAGCAGTACTTC. Translated, it gives CASSLTYEQYF.